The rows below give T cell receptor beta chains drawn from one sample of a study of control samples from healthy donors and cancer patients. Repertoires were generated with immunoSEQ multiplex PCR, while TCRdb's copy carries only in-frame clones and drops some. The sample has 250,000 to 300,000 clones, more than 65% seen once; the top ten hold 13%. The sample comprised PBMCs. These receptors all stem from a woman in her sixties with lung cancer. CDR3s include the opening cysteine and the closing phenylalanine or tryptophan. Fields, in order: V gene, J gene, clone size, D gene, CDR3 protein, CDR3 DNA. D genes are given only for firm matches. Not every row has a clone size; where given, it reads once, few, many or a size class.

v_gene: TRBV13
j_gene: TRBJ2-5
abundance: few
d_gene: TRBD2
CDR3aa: CASSLASGGRETQYF
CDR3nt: TGTGCCAGCAGCTTAGCTAGCGGGGGAAGAGAGACCCAGTACTTC

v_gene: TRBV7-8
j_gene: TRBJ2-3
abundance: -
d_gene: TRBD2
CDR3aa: CASASGRFTDTQYF
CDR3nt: TGTGCCAGCGCTAGCGGGAGGTTCACAGATACGCAGTATTTT

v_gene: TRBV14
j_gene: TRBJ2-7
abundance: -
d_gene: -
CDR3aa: CASSRQSEGEQYF
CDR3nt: TGTGCCAGCAGCCGCCAAAGCGAGGGCGAGCAGTACTTC

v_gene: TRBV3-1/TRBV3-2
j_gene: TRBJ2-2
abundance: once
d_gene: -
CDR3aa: CASSQVGGLRGELFF
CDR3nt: TGTGCCAGCAGCCAAGTAGGCGGGCTCCGCGGGGAGCTGTTTTTT

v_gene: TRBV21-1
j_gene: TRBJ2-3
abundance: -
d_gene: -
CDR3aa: CASTLNRTSRRFTDTQYF
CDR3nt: TGTGCCAGCACCCTGAATAGGACTAGCAGGAGATTCACAGATACGCAGTATTTT

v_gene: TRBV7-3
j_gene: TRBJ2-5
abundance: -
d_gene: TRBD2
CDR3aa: CASSLSGGAWETQYF
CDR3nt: TGTGCCAGCAGCTTAAGCGGGGGGGCCTGGGAGACCCAGTACTTC

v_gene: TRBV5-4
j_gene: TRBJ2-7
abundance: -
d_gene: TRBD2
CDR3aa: CASSSGTSVSYEQYF
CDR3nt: TGTGCCAGCAGCTCCGGGACTAGCGTCAGCTACGAGCAGTACTTC

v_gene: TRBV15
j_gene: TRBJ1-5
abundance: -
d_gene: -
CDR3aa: CATSRDIEQNQPQHF
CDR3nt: TGTGCCACCAGCAGAGATATAGAGCAGAATCAGCCCCAGCATTTT

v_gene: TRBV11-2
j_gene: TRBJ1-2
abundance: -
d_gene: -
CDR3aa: CASSLEGATNYGYTF
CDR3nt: TGTGCCAGCAGCTTAGAGGGAGCAACCAACTATGGCTACACCTTC

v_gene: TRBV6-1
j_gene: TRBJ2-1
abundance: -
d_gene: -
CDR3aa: CASSEVASSDEQFF
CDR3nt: TGTGCCAGCAGTGAAGTTGCCAGTAGTGATGAGCAGTTCTTC

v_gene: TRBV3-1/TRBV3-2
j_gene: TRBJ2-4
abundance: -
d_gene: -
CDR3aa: CASSQAKNIQYF
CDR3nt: TGTGCCAGCAGCCAAGCCAAAAACATTCAGTACTTC

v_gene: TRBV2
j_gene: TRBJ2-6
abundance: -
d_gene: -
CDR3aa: CASSELMRSGANVLTF
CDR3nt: TGTGCCAGCAGTGAACTAATGCGCTCTGGGGCCAACGTCCTGACTTTC

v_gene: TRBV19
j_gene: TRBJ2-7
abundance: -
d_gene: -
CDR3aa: CASSMPGGGYEQYF
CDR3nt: TGTGCCAGTAGTATGCCCGGGGGCGGCTACGAGCAGTACTTC

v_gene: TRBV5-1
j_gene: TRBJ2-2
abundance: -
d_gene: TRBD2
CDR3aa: CASREGGLAGPAGELFF
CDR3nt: TGCGCCAGCAGGGAAGGTGGACTAGCGGGACCCGCCGGGGAGCTGTTTTTT

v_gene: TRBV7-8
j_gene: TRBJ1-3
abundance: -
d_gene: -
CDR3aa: CASSLEAGSNTIYF
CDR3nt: TGTGCCAGCAGCTTAGAAGCAGGGTCAAACACCATATATTTT

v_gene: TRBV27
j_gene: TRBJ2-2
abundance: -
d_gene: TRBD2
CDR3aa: CASSSVAGGPPGELFF
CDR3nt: TGTGCCAGCAGTTCCGTAGCGGGGGGGCCCCCCGGGGAGCTGTTTTTT

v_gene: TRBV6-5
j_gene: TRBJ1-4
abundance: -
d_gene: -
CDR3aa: CASRRAGDEKLFF
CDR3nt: TGTGCCAGCAGAAGAGCGGGGGATGAAAAACTGTTTTTT

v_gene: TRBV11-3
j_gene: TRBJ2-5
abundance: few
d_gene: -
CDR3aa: CASSLGGQETQYF
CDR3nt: TGTGCCAGCAGCTTAGGGGGCCAAGAGACCCAGTACTTC

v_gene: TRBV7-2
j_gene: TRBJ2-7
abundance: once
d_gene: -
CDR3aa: CASSFKGLYEQYF
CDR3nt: TGTGCCAGCAGCTTCAAGGGGCTCTACGAGCAGTACTTC

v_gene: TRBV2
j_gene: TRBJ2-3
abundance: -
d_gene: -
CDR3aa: CASSEQGTTSTDTQYF
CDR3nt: TGTGCCAGCAGTGAACAGGGGACGACTAGCACAGATACGCAGTATTTT

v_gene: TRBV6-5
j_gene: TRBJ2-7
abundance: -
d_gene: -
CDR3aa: CASSYSFVRPYEQYF
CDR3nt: TGTGCCAGCAGTTACTCGTTTGTCAGACCCTACGAGCAGTACTTC

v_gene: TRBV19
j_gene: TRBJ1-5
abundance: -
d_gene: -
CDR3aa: CASSHPRGGQPQHF
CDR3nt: TGTGCCAGTAGTCACCCCCGGGGTGGACAGCCCCAGCATTTT

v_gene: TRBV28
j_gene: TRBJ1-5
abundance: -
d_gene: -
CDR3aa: CASSLPVGGANNQPQHF
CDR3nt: TGTGCCAGCAGTTTACCGGTTGGGGGCGCGAACAATCAGCCCCAGCATTTT

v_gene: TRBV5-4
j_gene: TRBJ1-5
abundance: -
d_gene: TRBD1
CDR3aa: CASSATRDRGVIEGNQPQHF
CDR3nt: TGTGCCAGCAGCGCGACCCGGGACAGGGGCGTAATAGAAGGCAATCAGCCCCAGCATTTT

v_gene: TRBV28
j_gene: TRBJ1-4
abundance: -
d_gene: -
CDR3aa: CASTEPGGEKLFF
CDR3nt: TGTGCCAGCACCGAGCCCGGTGGGGAAAAACTGTTTTTT